This T cell receptor (beta chain) was captured in a study of blood T cell repertoires in COVID-19. This CDR3 is built from 14 residues. CDR1 and CDR2 from the germline V gene are KGHDR and SFDVKD. Trimming shortened V by 4 bases and J by 8 bases, and 14 bases separated the two germline ends. Participant reports of clinical history set cohort assignment. Only one count was recorded for this clone. How the authors handled the data: From reference gene primer amplification, estimates of nucleated cell counts were derived. Here immunoSEQ multiplex PCR was the method, and the copy in TCRdb shows in-frame clones only, minus some. D and trimming come from the DNA, and the V and J calls and clone size come from that table. Among about 200,000 clones listed, about 82% were seen once.

Specimen: PBMCs or T cells enriched from blood (not recorded which). The TCR originated in a man in his forties with acute COVID-19. The chain uses TRBV24-1 and TRBJ1-5; the D gene is possibly TRBD1 (6 bases). The CDR3 DNA is TGTGCCACCAGTGAGGGGGCTACAGGAGAGCCCCAGCATTTT. Translating it yields CATSEGATGEPQHF.